One and the same sample provided the 15 T cell receptor beta chains below, sequenced in a study of blood T cell repertoires in COVID-19. TCRdb's table, derived via immunoSEQ multiplex PCR, lists solely in-frame clones and lacks some. Counted here are some 180,000 clones, 75% to 90% occurring once; the ten biggest clones make up 6.2%. Sequences were obtained from PBMCs or T cells enriched from blood (not recorded which). The receptor set was obtained from a man aged 35 to 55 who had recovered from COVID-19.

The chain has TRBV4-1 and TRBJ2-2; D possibly corresponds to TRBD2 (6 bases). This CDR3 is built from 15 residues. CDR1 MGHRA and CDR2 YSYEKL come from the germline V gene. The V end was cut by 1 base, the J end by 6 bases, with 12 bases between. CDR3 region: CASSQGGIRPGELFF. CDR3 nucleotides: TGCGCCAGCAGCCAAGGCGGGATCAGACCCGGGGAGCTGTTTTTT.

The chain carries TRBV12-3 or TRBV12-4 and TRBJ2-1, with a weak D call TRBD1 (5 bases). V was cut by 7 bases and J by 5 bases, with 9 bases left in between. The CDR3 spans 12 residues. CDR3 in amino acids: CASNQGNNEQFF. The CDR3, as DNA: TGTGCCAGCAATCAGGGAAACAATGAGCAGTTCTTC.

The V and J genes are TRBV3-1 (or the pseudogene TRBV3-2) and TRBJ1-2; 9 positions agree with TRBD1. This CDR3 has 15 amino acids. Germline V gene lookup returns CDR1 LGHDT and CDR2 YNNKEL (reference sequence). V lost 6 bases and J lost 7; bases outside the gene matches: 12. For the CDR3, the DNA is TGTGCCAGCAGAACACAGGGGGCACTTAACGGTGGCTACACCTTC. Its translation: CASRTQGALNGGYTF.

This chain joins TRBV14 and TRBJ1-2; 7 nucleotides match TRBD1. The CDR3 extends over 14 amino acids. J was trimmed by 3 bases and V by 2 bases; bases with no gene match: 3. Germline values: CDR1 SGHDN, CDR2 FVKESK. CDR3 sequence reads: CASSQSQGHYGYTF. CDR3 nucleotides: TGTGCCAGCAGCCAATCACAGGGGCACTATGGCTACACCTTC.

This clone showed up many times. The chain joins TRBV28 to TRBJ1-2; D is undetermined. Germline assignment: CDR1 MDHEN and CDR2 SYDVKM. The CDR3 consists of 15 residues. V shed 9 bases and J shed 0 bases, with 17 bases lying between them. The CDR3 bases are TGTGCCAGAAGCCCAATCGCGGTGTCTAACTATGGCTACACCTTC. It translates to CARSPIAVSNYGYTF.

The CDR3 loop reads CAAQGAGGYTF. The CDR3 nucleotides read TGTGCCGCACAGGGGGCAGGTGGCTACACCTTC. This sequence joins TRBV10-3 and TRBJ1-2; TRBD1 agrees at 9 bases. The junction had 5 bases not matched to a gene; V was cut back by 11 bases and J by 7 bases. CDR1 is ENHRY, CDR2 SYGVKD, per germline. The CDR3 is made up of 11 amino acids.

This chain connects TRBV19 to TRBJ2-2; tentatively, D is TRBD1 (7 bases). Trimming shortened V by 3 bases and J by 10 bases, and 18 bases separated the two germline ends. This CDR3 spans 15 amino acids. CDR1 is LNHDA and CDR2 is SQIVND in the germline V gene (reference sequence). The CDR3 DNA follows: TGTGCCAGTAGTATCGACAGGGCCCCGGGGGCGGAGCTGTTTTTT. Residues: CASSIDRAPGAELFF.

This rearrangement joins TRBV29-1 to TRBJ1-5, with TRBD1 matching over 9 bases. The germline V gene has CDR1 SQVTM and CDR2 ANQGSEA. Germline trimming cut 6 bases from V and 7 bases from J; bases unmatched to any gene: 7. The CDR3 sequence is 13 residues long. DNA of the CDR3: TGCAGCGTGGTCACAGGGGGCGTACAGCCCCAGCATTTT. The encoded protein is CSVVTGGVQPQHF.

The V and J genes are TRBV28 and TRBJ2-1, with 7 positions matching TRBD2. The CDR3 loop spans 16 amino acids. The junction had 7 bases not matched to a gene; V was cut back by 5 bases and J by 0 bases. CDR1 is MDHEN and CDR2 is SYDVKM in the germline V gene. The CDR3 bases are TGTGCCAGCAGTGGGGGAGGGACTTACTCCTACAATGAGCAGTTCTTC. It specifies CASSGGGTYSYNEQFF.

The chain links TRBV24-1 to TRBJ2-3; TRBD1 matches at 9 bases. Trimming at V came to 3 bases and at J to 10 bases, leaving 19 bases not matched to a gene. CDR3 size: 18 residues. The germline gives CDR1 KGHDR, CDR2 SFDVKD. CDR3: CATSDLGHRQGGGGAQYF. The CDR3 DNA reads TGTGCCACCAGTGATCTGGGACACCGACAGGGGGGTGGAGGGGCGCAGTATTTT.

In DNA, the CDR3 is TGTGCCAGCAGTTCAGGCGGGGGGCATGGCAATCAGCCCCAGCATTTT. It is translated as CASSSGGGHGNQPQHF. The rearrangement joins TRBV27 to TRBJ1-5, with a possible D match to TRBD1 (6 bases). Looked up from germline, CDR1 is MNHEY and CDR2 is SMNVEV (reference sequence). The CDR3 is 16 residues long. Trimming removed 4 bases from V and 2 bases from J, with 15 bases in between.

The chain employs TRBV19 and TRBJ1-4, with D tentatively TRBD1 (6 bases). V lost 9 bases and J lost 8, with 13 bases in between. Per the germline V gene, CDR1 is LNHDA and CDR2 is SQIVND (reference sequence). The CDR3 spans 12 residues. For the CDR3, the DNA is TGTGCCAGCGGGCAGGGGTCGGAAAAACTGTTTTTT. It is translated as CASGQGSEKLFF.

V usage is TRBV12-3 or TRBV12-4 and J usage is TRBJ2-1; D ambiguous. The V and J ends lost 6 bases and 13 bases respectively, with 16 bases between them. CDR3 length: 12 amino acids. The CDR3 bases are TGTGCCAGCAGCTATGACAACCCCCTACAGTTCTTC. Translation: CASSYDNPLQFF.

The chain has TRBV19 and TRBJ1-3, with unresolved D. The ends were cut back, 5 bases at V and 2 bases at J, with 10 bases in the middle. The CDR3 has 14 amino acids. Germline-derived CDR1 and CDR2 are LNHDA and SQIVND (reference sequence). The CDR3 nucleotides are TGTGCCAGTAGTGTTTATTTAGCTGGAAACACCATATATTTT. It codes for CASSVYLAGNTIYF.

This chain connects TRBV30 to TRBJ1-6; no definite D call. Germline CDR1 is GTSNPN and CDR2 is SVGIG (reference sequence). This CDR3 spans 13 amino acids. Trimming cost V 1 base and J 7 bases, with 8 bases left between them. CDR3 residues: CAWSGSRNSPLHF. The CDR3 bases are TGTGCCTGGAGTGGGAGCCGGAATTCACCCCTCCACTTT. Complete variable domain (other parts from reference TRBV30 and TRBJ1-6): SQTIHQWPATLVQPVGSPLSLECTVEGTSNPNLYWYRQAAGRGLQLLFYSVGIGQISSEVPQNLSASRPQDRQFILSSKKLLLSDSGFYLCAWSGSRNSPLHFGNGTRLTVT.